Ten or more counts support the clone carrying this T cell receptor (beta chain). Germline V gives CDR1 MNHEY, CDR2 SMNVEV (reference sequence). Trimming left V 2 bases short and J 7 bases short, with 17 bases between. The CDR3 has 15 amino acids. This sample was taken from a study of T cells in Graves' hyperthyroidism and ophthalmopathy. Amplified TCR beta CDR3 regions derived from RNA transcripts. The TCR CDR3 was amplified in a first-round RT-PCR using the HTBI primer set. TCRdb passed the multiplex PCR reads through MiXCR, listing each CDR3 protein once. The data show 480,000 or so distinct CDR3 sequences, under 15% seen once.

The specimen was blood. V and J are TRBV27 and TRBJ1-2, with D hard to call. The sequence was obtained from a woman in her late teens or twenties with Graves' hyperthyroidism. In DNA, the CDR3 is TGTGCCAGCAGTTTAACCTCCGAGGGAAGGTCTGGCTACACCTTC. Translating it yields CASSLTSEGRSGYTF.